This record covers a single TCR beta chain. This specimen belongs to a study of control samples from healthy donors and cancer patients. V lost 3 bases, J lost 0 bases, and 6 bases lay in between. CDR1 MNHEY and CDR2 SMNVEV come from the germline V gene (reference sequence). The CDR3 loop spans 14 amino acids. Sequencing was performed with immunoSEQ multiplex PCR; in TCRdb, only in-frame clones are kept and a portion is missing. The table includes roughly 50,000 clones, 94% detected once. The chain couples TRBV27 to TRBJ1-3, with D unresolved. This receptor was taken from a man aged 30-40 years in good health. The sample was blood. The CDR3 reads CASSFLGSGNTIYF. CDR3 sequence (DNA): TGTGCCAGCAGTTTCCTGGGCTCTGGAAACACCATATATTTT.